One T cell receptor (beta chain) is described in this entry. The sample holds many counts of this clonotype. Its antigen remains undetermined. Per-base quality was not reported, and no clone a single base away is much larger than it. cDNA was synthesized by template-switch 5'RACE using a primer carrying a 10-nucleotide random unique molecular identifier by which each TCR transcript was tagged. Every sequencing run covered 15-18 subjects and yielded more than 170 million TCR-beta sequences. Total RNA was extracted with the RNeasy kit. The KAPA Real-time Library Amplification kit was used to amplify TCR-beta VDJ regions with primers targeting the TCR constant region and the 5'RACE anchor. A first PCR added sample indexes and Illumina adaptors, after which a second PCR increased the library yield. After purification with Ampure beads, the TCR product of roughly 650 bp was size-selected on a 2% E-gel SizeSelection system. Before pooling, library quality was assessed on a Bioanalyzer, concentration was determined with Qubit, and library quantification was performed with the Kapa Library Quantification kit. An Illumina HiSeq 2500 was used to sequence the libraries paired-end at 2 x 150 bp. To increase sequence diversity, about 25-31% phiX was spiked into each library pool. As for the original processing: Quality-filtered reads were processed with the UMI-based MiGEC pipeline, which removed over 75% of raw TCR sequences during error correction. VDJ genes were aligned to IMGT germline references, and clonotypes were defined by unique CDR3 amino acid sequence plus V-J genes. Clonal expansion, Shannon diversity, and CDR3 relatedness (CalcPairwiseDistances, ClusterSamples) were evaluated with VDJtools, and phylogenetic trees were built with CLCbio workbench. Clones with at least 8 unique UMIs were defined as expanded, with this threshold being based on coefficient-of-variation modelling across technical triplicates. TCRdb handled the public reads itself, with Q25 trimming in fastp and clone calling in MiXCR, and kept productive beta chains. Identical CDR3 proteins give one entry, which carries the most common genes and DNA. TCRdb, rather than the study authors, made the V and J calls. Counted in this sample were around 51,000 distinct CDR3 sequences; roughly 13% of them appeared once. The ten largest make up 9% of the sample.

The data belong to a study of neurological immune-mediated disorders (dated by TCRdb to between 2018 and 2021). Notes on the research overall: The study compared peripheral blood TCR-beta repertoires of HTLV-I-associated myelopathy (HAM/TSP) patients, multiple sclerosis patients and healthy controls using UMI-based sequencing. Longitudinal samples, technical triplicates and paired sorted CD4+ and CD8+ T-cell subsets, alongside PBMC samples, were included among the approximately 110 TCR-beta libraries. Longitudinal HAM/TSP and healthy donors were sampled at 3 time-points each (about 3-40 month intervals). The cohort comprised about 70 subjects: roughly 15 HAM/TSP patients, 35 or so multiple sclerosis patients and 20 healthy controls.

What the research found in general, with its limitations: No identical CDR3 amino acid sequences were shared among expanded clones across subjects, suggesting private TCR-beta repertoires in all groups. TCR clonal expansion was highest in HAM/TSP patients and lowest in MS patients, with MS patients falling below even healthy controls.

According to the study, the label for this sample's time point signals: longitudinal time-point 3. Libraries from unsorted PBMCs were made from 2 million PBMCs kept in RNAlater at -80 degrees C until RNA extraction. PBMCs were separated from peripheral blood using Ficoll-Hypaque density gradient centrifugation and then cryopreserved in liquid nitrogen. V loses 5 bases, J loses 0 bases, and the germline ends lie 14 bases apart. CDR1 and CDR2, looked up from the germline V gene (reference sequence), are DFQATT and SNEGSKA. The CDR3 contains 14 residues, cysteine and phenylalanine counted. The only DNA kept is the CDR3, 42 bases in frame from the first base.

The clonotype originates from a male donor with HTLV-1-associated myelopathy (HAM/TSP). In this chain, TRBV20-1 is recombined with TRBJ2-7, with the D gene uncertain. Sequenced input: PBMCs. The CDR3 region: CSALSPDDSYEQYF. The DNA sequence is given as TGCAGTGCTCTCTCCCCAGACGACTCCTACGAGCAGTACTTC.